This T cell receptor (beta chain) is drawn from a study of cytomegalovirus exposure and HLA in healthy donors. On the study more broadly: The 95 to 150 validation repertoires and the approximately 640 first-cohort repertoires shared a platform, a later analysis reported. Findings and limits, study-wide: Testing in vitro showed a few CMV-associated chains specific for CMV antigens. Rarity marked most TCR sequences, yet some public TCRs occurred in many donors. A subsequent analysis found that TCR clusters from the first cohort also tended to co-occur in the 120 or so validation repertoires, with about 94% of cluster scores above 0.

A note on this clone: Its specificity is not known.

Using immunoSEQ multiplex PCR, the repertoire was profiled, and TCRdb retains in-frame clones only, with some absent. The sample has some 140,000 clones; 70% to 90% are singletons. This clonotype was sampled from a man between 18 and 29 years old in good health and CMV-seropositive. The sample consisted of PBMCs.

The CDR3 region has the DNA TGTGCCAGCAGCCGATCGGGGACAGTCACTGGAAACACCATATATTTT. This sequence encodes CASSRSGTVTGNTIYF. This rearrangement joins TRBV4-2 to TRBJ1-3; 7 bases are a match to TRBD1. This CDR3 comprises 16 residues. Germline V lookup: CDR1 LGHNA, CDR2 YNFKEQ. J gave up 2 bases and V 4 bases, and 8 bases lay outside the gene matches.